The following is a T cell receptor beta chain sequence with its context. Data came from immunoSEQ multiplex PCR; TCRdb stores just in-frame clones and leaves some out. The sample lists 100,000 or so clones, roughly nine tenths occurring once. The CDR3 is 15 residues long. With V trimmed by 8 bases and J by 1 base, 8 bases remained unmatched. The germline V gene has CDR1 LGHNA and CDR2 YNFKEQ. This entry belongs to a study of PD-L1 blockade in urothelial cancer. Whole-study context: Blood was evaluated 3 weeks (second dose) and 6 weeks after therapy began.

The source of this sequence is an elderly woman with urothelial cancer. This chain joins TRBV4-2 and TRBJ1-1; 9 bases are a match to TRBD1. Source: PBMCs, taken around atezolizumab (anti-PD-L1) treatment. The CDR3 protein is CASLPGQGQNTEAFF. As DNA, the CDR3 is TGTGCCAGCCTGCCGGGACAGGGACAGAACACTGAAGCTTTCTTT.